A single sample is the source of the 18 T cell receptor beta chains below, sequenced in a study of blood T cell repertoires in COVID-19. The assay was immunoSEQ multiplex PCR, and TCRdb's table has in-frame clones only and misses some. The sample lists about 250,000 clones; approximately 91% were seen once. The specimen sequenced was peripheral blood. Source of these receptors: a woman in her twenties or thirties with acute or convalescent COVID-19.

The V and J genes are TRBV6-2 or TRBV6-3 and TRBJ2-1, with 7 bases lining up with TRBD2. V trimming: 5 bases; J trimming: 6 bases; junction bases outside the gene matches: 4. Per germline, CDR1 MNHEY and CDR2 SVGEGT. This CDR3 is built from 13 residues. The CDR3 loop is CASSHRTSNEQFF. The DNA for the CDR3 is TGTGCCAGCAGTCACAGGACTAGCAATGAGCAGTTCTTC.

The chain is built from TRBV12-5 and TRBJ2-7; 8 nucleotides match TRBD1. Unmatched junction bases numbered 8, after V lost 6 bases and J lost 4 bases. The germline V gene has CDR1 LGHNT and CDR2 FRNRAP. This CDR3 region has 14 residues. The CDR3 nucleotides are TGTGCTAGTGGCCCCGGGACAGGACCTTACGAGCAGTACTTC. This gives the protein CASGPGTGPYEQYF.

The V call is TRBV29-1, the J call TRBJ1-4; D not certain. CDR3 size: 15 residues. The germline V gene has CDR1 SQVTM and CDR2 ANQGSEA. The V gene lost 4 bases and the J gene lost 0 bases, with 12 bases spanning the gap. CDR3 coding DNA: TGCAGCGTTGGTCCGAGACTTTCAACTAATGAAAAACTGTTTTTT. This codes for CSVGPRLSTNEKLFF. The full variable domain, completed using reference TRBV29-1 and TRBJ1-4, is SAVISQKPSRDICQRGTSLTIQCQVDSQVTMMFWYRQQPGQSLTLIATANQGSEATYESGFVIDKFPISRPNLTFSTLTVSNMSPEDSSIYLCSVGPRLSTNEKLFFGSGTQLSVL.

V gene TRBV3-1 (or the pseudogene TRBV3-2) combines with J gene TRBJ2-2; D is unclear. Trimming removed 1 base at V and 6 bases at J, with 12 bases between. CDR1 is LGHDT, CDR2 YNNKEL, per germline (reference sequence). CDR3 size: 15 residues. As DNA, the CDR3 is TGTGCCAGCAGCCAAGTTTCCCGGTTCCCCGGGGAGCTGTTTTTT. Translated: CASSQVSRFPGELFF.

The CDR3 DNA is TGTGCCAGCAGCTCGCCGACGGGGAGAGGGCACTACGAGCAGTACTTC. The encoded protein is CASSSPTGRGHYEQYF. This chain uses TRBV11-3 with TRBJ2-7; weak D call: TRBD2 (5 bases). Germline CDR1 is SGHNT and CDR2 is YENEEA. This CDR3 is 16 amino acids long. The V gene lost 4 bases and the J gene lost 3 bases, with 19 bases spanning the gap.

V usage is TRBV30 and J usage is TRBJ1-4; a possible D gene is TRBD1 (6 bases). Trimming shortened V by 1 base and J by 15 bases, and 15 bases separated the two germline ends. Germline CDR1 is GTSNPN and CDR2 is SVGIG (reference sequence). The CDR3 consists of 12 residues. The CDR3 protein is CAWSGTGSGLFF. The CDR3 bases are TGTGCCTGGAGTGGAACAGGGAGTGGGTTGTTTTTT.

The chain combines TRBV28 with TRBJ2-7; D may be TRBD1 (6 bases). V was clipped by 4 bases and J by 0 bases, with 10 bases between them. The CDR3 contains 14 residues. Germline V CDR1 and CDR2: MDHEN, SYDVKM. This CDR3 is CASSSTGSSYEQYF. The CDR3 DNA is TGTGCCAGCAGTTCCACAGGGAGCTCCTACGAGCAGTACTTC.

The chain combines TRBV18 with TRBJ1-4; 9 bases match TRBD1. The CDR3 totals 15 residues. The V and J ends lost 0 bases and 7 bases, in that order; junction bases with no gene match: 3. Germline CDR1 reads KGHSH; CDR2 reads LQKENI. The DNA of the CDR3 is TGTGCCAGCTCACCACCGGGACAGGGAGGTGAAAAACTGTTTTTT. Translation gives CASSPPGQGGEKLFF. The full variable domain, rest sourced from reference TRBV18 and TRBJ1-4, is NAGVMQNPRHLVRRRGQEARLRCSPMKGHSHVYWYRQLPEEGLKFMVYLQKENIIDESGMPKERFSAEFPKEGPSILRIQQVVRGDSAAYFCASSPPGQGGEKLFFGSGTQLSVL.

The chain carries TRBV2 and TRBJ1-3; D may be TRBD1 (5 bases). The CDR3 has 15 amino acids. Trimming removed 2 bases at V and 0 bases at J, with 8 bases between. Germline values: CDR1 SNHLY, CDR2 FYNNEI. The CDR3 coding sequence is TGTGCCAGCAGTGAACAGGGCGTCTCTGGAAACACCATATATTTT. Residues: CASSEQGVSGNTIYF. Complete variable domain (other parts from reference TRBV2 and TRBJ1-3): EPEVTQTPSHQVTQMGQEVILRCVPISNHLYFYWYRQILGQKVEFLVSFYNNEISEKSEIFDDQFSVERPDGSNFTLKIRSTKLEDSAMYFCASSEQGVSGNTIYFGEGSWLTVV.

The rearrangement links TRBV19 to TRBJ1-1; tentative D call: TRBD1 (5 bases). Per germline, CDR1 LNHDA and CDR2 SQIVND (reference sequence). CDR3 length equals 16 residues. V was pared by 3 bases and J by 2 bases, with 16 bases between. CDR3 in DNA: TGTGCCAGTAGTATCTCCTCAGGGCTCGGAAACACTGAAGCTTTCTTT. Encoded protein: CASSISSGLGNTEAFF.

The V gene is TRBV6-1, the J gene TRBJ2-2, with a weak D call TRBD1 (6 bases). Germline values: CDR1 MNHNS, CDR2 SASEGT. Trimming removed 2 bases from V and 6 bases from J, with 10 bases in between. The CDR3 spans 14 residues. CDR3 DNA: TGTGCCAGCAGTGAACAGGGGCCCCCCGGGGAGCTGTTTTTT. Its translation: CASSEQGPPGELFF.

The chain carries TRBV19 and TRBJ2-6, with 7 positions matching TRBD1. This CDR3 contains 17 residues. Germline assignment: CDR1 LNHDA and CDR2 SQIVND (reference sequence). Trimming removed 9 bases from V and 0 bases from J; junction bases left unmatched: 11. CDR3 amino acids: CASKPGTAFSGANVLTF. The CDR3 DNA is TGTGCCAGCAAACCCGGGACAGCCTTCTCTGGGGCCAACGTCCTGACTTTC.

The chain has TRBV5-1 and TRBJ2-3; 14 nucleotides line up with TRBD2. The germline V gene encodes CDR1 SGHRS and CDR2 YFSETQ. The CDR3 covers 16 residues. V was pared by 4 bases and J by 4 bases, with 5 bases of the junction left unmatched. The CDR3: CASSLGLAGAADTQYF. The CDR3, as DNA: TGCGCCAGCAGCCTGGGACTAGCGGGAGCGGCAGATACGCAGTATTTT.

The V and J genes are TRBV18 and TRBJ2-7; 13 positions match TRBD2. The V gene's germline CDR1 is KGHSH and CDR2 LQKENI. This CDR3 is 16 amino acids long. Losses at the gene ends were 3 bases for V and 4 bases for J; bases not matched to a gene: 6. CDR3 nucleotides: TGTGCCAGCTCACCTGGGACTAGCGGGACACCATACGAGCAGTACTTC. Its protein is CASSPGTSGTPYEQYF.

The chain joins TRBV20-1 to TRBJ2-1; 7 nucleotides line up with TRBD1. The CDR3 totals 14 residues. Germline CDR1 and CDR2: DFQATT and SNEGSKA (reference sequence). The ends lost 3 bases at V and 8 bases at J; junction bases unmatched: 10. This chain's CDR3 is CSASLPGGRDEQFF. CDR3 bases: TGCAGTGCTAGTTTACCAGGGGGTCGCGATGAGCAGTTCTTC.

The chain has TRBV5-6 and TRBJ2-2; maybe TRBD1 (5 bases). Germline lookup yields CDR1 SGHDT and CDR2 YYEEEE. V was cut by 1 base and J by 6 bases, with 7 bases left in between. This CDR3 region has 13 residues. Here the CDR3 DNA reads TGTGCCAGCAGCTTGTCAGGGCCCGGGGAGCTGTTTTTT. Protein sequence: CASSLSGPGELFF.

The CDR3 sequence: CASSLGPGQGLYEQFF. The CDR3 nucleotides read TGTGCCAGCAGCTTAGGACCGGGACAGGGCCTTTATGAGCAGTTCTTC. This chain joins TRBV7-2 and TRBJ2-1, with 9 bases that match TRBD1. The CDR3 totals 16 residues. V trimming: 1 base; J trimming: 8 bases; junction bases outside the gene matches: 9. Germline V gene sequence: CDR1 SGHTA, CDR2 FQGNSA. The full variable domain, with the rest looked up from reference TRBV7-2 and TRBJ2-1, is GAGVSQSPSNKVTEKGKDVELRCDPISGHTALYWYRQSLGQGLEFLIYFQGNSAPDKSGLPSDRFSAERTGGSVSTLTIQRTQQEDSAVYLCASSLGPGQGLYEQFFGPGTRLTVL.

The chain uses TRBV6-5 and TRBJ2-4; TRBD1 is a possible D gene (6 bases). Deletions cut 0 bases from V and 8 bases from J, with 14 bases between. There are 15 residues in the CDR3. The germline V gene encodes CDR1 MNHEY and CDR2 SVGAGI. CDR3 sequence: CASSYSGSGADIQYF. CDR3 bases: TGTGCCAGCAGTTACTCGGGTTCAGGGGCGGACATTCAGTACTTC.